Each of the 21 T cell receptor beta chains below was sequenced from the same sample in a study of blood T cell repertoires in COVID-19. Sequencing was performed with immunoSEQ multiplex PCR; in TCRdb, only in-frame clones are kept and a portion is missing. The sample contains around 120,000 clones, around 88% of which appear only once. Sequenced sample: peripheral blood. The receptor source for this set is a woman in her forties or fifties with active or convalescent COVID-19.

This chain joins TRBV5-1 and TRBJ2-1; no reliable D call. The germline V gene encodes CDR1 SGHRS and CDR2 YFSETQ. The CDR3 is 14 residues long. Trimming pared 0 bases from V and 8 bases from J, leaving 12 bases between. The CDR3 is CASSLAAPRDEQFF. As DNA, the CDR3 is TGCGCCAGCAGCTTGGCCGCACCCCGGGATGAGCAGTTCTTC.

The chain combines TRBV30 with TRBJ1-5; no definite D call. Germline V gene lookup returns CDR1 GTSNPN and CDR2 SVGIG (reference sequence). V gave up 0 bases and J gave up 0 bases, with 9 bases separating them. The CDR3 covers 15 residues. CDR3 protein: CAWSVRQYSNQPQHF. The CDR3 bases are TGTGCCTGGAGTGTACGACAATATAGCAATCAGCCCCAGCATTTT.

This chain connects TRBV24-1 to TRBJ2-2; the D gene is possibly TRBD1 (5 bases). Deletions cut 4 bases from V and 6 bases from J, with 11 bases between. This CDR3 spans 14 amino acids. Germline V gene lookup returns CDR1 KGHDR and CDR2 SFDVKD. CDR3 DNA sequence: TGTGCCACCAGTGACCAGGGAACGGCCGGGGAGCTGTTTTTT. Translating it yields CATSDQGTAGELFF.

The gene calls are TRBV30 and TRBJ1-1; D possibly corresponds to TRBD1 (5 bases). Germline V lookup: CDR1 GTSNPN, CDR2 SVGIG (reference sequence). This CDR3 is 14 amino acids long. V lost 4 bases and J 0 bases, leaving 12 bases between the germline ends. The CDR3 region has the DNA TGTGCCTGGACCCGGGGGGTTGTGAACACTGAAGCTTTCTTT. Amino acid sequence: CAWTRGVVNTEAFF.

This sequence joins TRBV7-9 and TRBJ2-3; 7 bases are a match to TRBD1. The germline gives CDR1 SEHNR, CDR2 FQNEAQ (reference sequence). Unmatched junction bases numbered 5, after V lost 3 bases and J lost 2 bases. The CDR3 is 15 amino acids. CDR3 loop: CASSFTGTVTDTQYF. DNA of the CDR3: TGTGCCAGCAGCTTTACCGGGACAGTCACAGATACGCAGTATTTT.

The CDR3 region is CASSARQGAIYEQYF. The CDR3 region has the DNA TGTGCCAGCAGCGCAAGACAGGGGGCGATCTACGAGCAGTACTTC. The V call is TRBV9, the J call TRBJ2-7; TRBD1 matches at 10 bases. V lost 3 bases and J lost 3; bases outside the gene matches: 6. Germline CDR1 SGDLS, CDR2 YYNGEE. The CDR3 runs 15 residues.

This clone has a single count. The J gene is TRBJ2-1, the V gene TRBV19, with 7 nucleotides matching TRBD1. The CDR3 contains 17 residues. Germline V lookup: CDR1 LNHDA, CDR2 SQIVND (reference sequence). The ends lost 5 bases at V and 2 bases at J; junction bases unmatched: 12. Written as DNA, the CDR3 is TGTGCCAGTAGTCTGAGGGGGCCCGTCGCGACCTACAATGAGCAGTTCTTC. It encodes CASSLRGPVATYNEQFF.

The chain uses TRBV24-1 and TRBJ2-5, with D perhaps matching TRBD1 (5 bases). This CDR3 region has 17 residues. The germline V and J ends were trimmed by 4 bases and 2 bases, with 19 bases remaining between them. Per germline, CDR1 KGHDR and CDR2 SFDVKD. The chain's CDR3 is CATSDRIRVGRQETQYF. Here the CDR3 DNA reads TGTGCCACCAGTGACAGGATCAGAGTGGGGCGTCAAGAGACCCAGTACTTC.

The J gene is TRBJ2-2, the V gene TRBV9; 8 nucleotides agree with TRBD2. This CDR3 has 16 residues. Trimming removed 0 bases from V and 1 base from J; junction bases left unmatched: 2. In germline, CDR1 is SGDLS, CDR2 YYNGEE. CDR3 nucleotide sequence: TGTGCCAGCAGCGTAGTCGCGGGAGGGAACACCGGGGAGCTGTTTTTT. Translated: CASSVVAGGNTGELFF.

V is TRBV4-2 and J is TRBJ2-1; 7 nucleotides align to TRBD2. There are 16 residues in the CDR3. Germline-derived CDR1 and CDR2 are LGHNA and YNFKEQ. V was pared by 0 bases and J by 6 bases, with 8 bases of the junction left unmatched. DNA for the CDR3: TGTGCCAGCAGCCAAGATAGGCGGGAGTCGGGCAATGAGCAGTTCTTC. Translating gives CASSQDRRESGNEQFF.

The chain links TRBV21-1 to TRBJ2-3; TRBD2 was called by the table and not checked on the DNA. TRBV21-1 is a pseudogene. This CDR3 contains 14 residues. CDR3 DNA sequence: TGTGCCAGAGAGGAGAAAAGAAGCACAGATACGCAGTATTTT. Protein: CAREEKRSTDTQYF.

There are a few counts of this clone. In nucleotides, the CDR3 is TGTGCCAGCAGCTTCGCCGGGGGACATGAGCAGTTCTTC. Residues: CASSFAGGHEQFF. The chain combines TRBV11-1 with TRBJ2-1; tentative D call: TRBD2 (6 bases). CDR1 and CDR2 (germline): SGHAT, FQDESV (reference sequence). The CDR3 totals 13 residues. V lost 3 bases and J lost 8, with 11 bases in between. Based on the CDR3 plus reference TRBV11-1 and TRBJ2-1, the full variable domain is EAEVAQSPRYKITEKSQAVAFWCDPISGHATLYWYRQILGQGPELLVQFQDESVVDDSQLPKDRFSAERLKGVDSTLKIQPAELGDSAMYLCASSFAGGHEQFFGPGTRLTVL.

The chain joins TRBV19 to TRBJ2-2; 9 nucleotides line up with TRBD1. Germline V gene lookup returns CDR1 LNHDA and CDR2 SQIVND (reference sequence). The CDR3 totals 14 residues. Trimming cost V 5 bases and J 8 bases; bases outside gene matches: 6. CDR3: CASSVQGASGELFF. Written as DNA, the CDR3 is TGTGCCAGTAGTGTACAGGGGGCATCGGGGGAGCTGTTTTTT.

The chain is built from TRBV7-2 and TRBJ2-7, with 12 bases fitting TRBD2. CDR1 and CDR2 (germline): SGHTA, FQGNSA. The CDR3 contains 16 residues. The junction had 8 bases not matched to a gene; V was cut back by 5 bases and J by 3 bases. The CDR3 DNA is TGTGCCAGCAGCACCCGAGGGACTAGCGGGCTCTACGAGCAGTACTTC. Its protein is CASSTRGTSGLYEQYF.

The V call is TRBV4-3, the J call TRBJ1-1; TRBD1 aligns across 9 bases. This CDR3 region has 15 residues. The ends lost 4 bases at V and 1 base at J; junction bases unmatched: 4. Germline V gene sequence: CDR1 LGHNA, CDR2 YSLEER. The CDR3 sequence is CASSPGTGKNTEAFF. CDR3 bases: TGCGCCAGCAGCCCCGGGACAGGGAAGAACACTGAAGCTTTCTTT.

The chain combines TRBV11-2 with TRBJ2-5; D not resolved. CDR1 is SGHAT and CDR2 is FQNNGV in the germline V gene. The CDR3 has 16 residues. V lost 1 base and J 2 bases, leaving 14 bases between the germline ends. The CDR3 is CASSLGIVPGQETQYF. The CDR3 nucleotides are TGTGCCAGCAGCTTAGGAATAGTCCCCGGGCAAGAGACCCAGTACTTC. Variable domain in full (rest from reference TRBV11-2 and TRBJ2-5): EAGVAQSPRYKIIEKRQSVAFWCNPISGHATLYWYQQILGQGPKLLIQFQNNGVVDDSQLPKDRFSAERLKGVDSTLKIQPAKLEDSAVYLCASSLGIVPGQETQYFGPGTRLLVL.

This clone has a handful of counts. V usage is TRBV5-4 and J usage is TRBJ2-6; 7 nucleotides agree with TRBD1. The CDR3 totals 15 residues. CDR1 and CDR2 from the germline V gene are SGHNT and YYREEE (reference sequence). Trimming took 2 bases from V and 2 from J; bases not matched to a gene: 1. The CDR3 loop is CASSLQGTGANVLTF. The CDR3 nucleotides are TGTGCCAGCAGCTTACAGGGGACTGGGGCCAACGTCCTGACTTTC.

The chain's CDR3 is CASNLLAGDADTQYF. CDR3 DNA sequence: TGTGCCAGCAACCTCCTAGCGGGAGACGCAGATACGCAGTATTTT. The V gene is TRBV6-5, the J gene TRBJ2-3; 10 nucleotides align to TRBD2. The junction had 8 bases not matched to a gene; V was cut back by 7 bases and J by 4 bases. The germline V gene has CDR1 MNHEY and CDR2 SVGAGI. CDR3 length equals 15 residues.

V is TRBV6-2 or TRBV6-3 and J is TRBJ1-5; 8 nucleotides align to TRBD1. There are 16 residues in the CDR3. From germline, CDR1 is MNHEY and CDR2 SVGEGT. Losses at the gene ends were 6 bases for V and 6 bases for J; bases not matched to a gene: 13. CDR3 loop: CASRPPGQAASQPQHF. Written as DNA, the CDR3 is TGTGCCAGCAGACCTCCGGGACAGGCGGCGTCTCAGCCCCAGCATTTT.

This chain's CDR3 is CASSIGIQGVGTGELFF. The CDR3 DNA is TGTGCCAGCTCAATAGGGATACAGGGCGTCGGGACCGGGGAGCTGTTTTTT. The rearrangement uses TRBV18 and TRBJ2-2, with a weak D call TRBD1 (6 bases). The V end was cut by 5 bases, the J end by 5 bases, with 21 bases between. The length of the CDR3 is 17 residues. Germline V gene data show CDR1 as KGHSH and CDR2 as LQKENI.

The chain links TRBV25-1 to TRBJ1-1; weak D call: TRBD1 (6 bases). V was clipped by 3 bases and J by 3 bases, with 17 bases between them. Germline CDR1 is MGHDK and CDR2 is SYGVNS. The CDR3 is made up of 16 amino acids. Here the CDR3 reads CASSEPQGPWYTEAFF. The CDR3 nucleotides read TGTGCCAGCAGTGAGCCTCAGGGGCCGTGGTACACTGAAGCTTTCTTT.